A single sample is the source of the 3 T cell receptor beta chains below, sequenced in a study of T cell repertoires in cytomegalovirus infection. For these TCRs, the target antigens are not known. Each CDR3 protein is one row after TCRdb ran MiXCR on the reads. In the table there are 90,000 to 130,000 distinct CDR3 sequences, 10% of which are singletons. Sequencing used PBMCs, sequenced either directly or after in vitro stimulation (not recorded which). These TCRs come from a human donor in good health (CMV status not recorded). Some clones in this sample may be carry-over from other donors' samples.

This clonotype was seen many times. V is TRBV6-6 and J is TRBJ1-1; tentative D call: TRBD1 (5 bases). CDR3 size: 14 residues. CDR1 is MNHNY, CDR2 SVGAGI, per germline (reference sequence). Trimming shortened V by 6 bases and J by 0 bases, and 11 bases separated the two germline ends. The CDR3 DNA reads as TGTGCCAGCAGCACTGGGGGGATGAACACTGAAGCTTTCTTT. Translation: CASSTGGMNTEAFF.

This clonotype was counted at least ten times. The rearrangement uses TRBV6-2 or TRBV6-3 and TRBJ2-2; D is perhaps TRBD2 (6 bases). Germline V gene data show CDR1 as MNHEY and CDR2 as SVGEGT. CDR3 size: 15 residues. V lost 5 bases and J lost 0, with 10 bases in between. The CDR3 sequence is CASSTGTPNTGELFF. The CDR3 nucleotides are TGTGCCAGCAGTACCGGGACTCCGAACACCGGGGAGCTGTTTTTT.

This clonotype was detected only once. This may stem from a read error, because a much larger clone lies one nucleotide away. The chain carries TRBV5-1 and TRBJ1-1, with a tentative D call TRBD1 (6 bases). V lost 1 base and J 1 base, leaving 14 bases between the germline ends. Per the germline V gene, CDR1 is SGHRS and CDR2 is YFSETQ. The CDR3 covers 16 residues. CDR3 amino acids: CASSLLDSTENTEAFF. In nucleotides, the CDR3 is TGCGCCAGCAGCTTGTTGGACAGCACAGAGAACACTGAAGCTTTCTTT.